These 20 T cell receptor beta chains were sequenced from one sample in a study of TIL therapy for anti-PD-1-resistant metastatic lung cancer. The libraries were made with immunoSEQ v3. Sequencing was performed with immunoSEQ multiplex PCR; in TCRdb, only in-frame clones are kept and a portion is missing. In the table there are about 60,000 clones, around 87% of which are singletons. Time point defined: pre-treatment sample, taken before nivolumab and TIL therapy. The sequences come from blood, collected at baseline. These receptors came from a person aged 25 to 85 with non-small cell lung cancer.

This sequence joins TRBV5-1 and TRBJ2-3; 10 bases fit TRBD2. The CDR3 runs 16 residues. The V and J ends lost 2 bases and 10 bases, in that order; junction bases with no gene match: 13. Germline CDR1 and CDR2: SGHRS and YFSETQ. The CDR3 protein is CASSLTGTSAADSQYF. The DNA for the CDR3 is TGCGCCAGCAGCTTAACCGGGACTAGCGCGGCGGATTCGCAGTATTTT.

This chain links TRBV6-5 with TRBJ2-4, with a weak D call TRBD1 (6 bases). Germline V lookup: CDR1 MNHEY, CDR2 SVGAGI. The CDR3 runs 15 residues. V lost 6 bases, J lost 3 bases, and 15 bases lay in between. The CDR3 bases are TGTGCCAGCAGCCTAGACAGGTTGGGCAAAAACATTCAGTACTTC. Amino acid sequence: CASSLDRLGKNIQYF.

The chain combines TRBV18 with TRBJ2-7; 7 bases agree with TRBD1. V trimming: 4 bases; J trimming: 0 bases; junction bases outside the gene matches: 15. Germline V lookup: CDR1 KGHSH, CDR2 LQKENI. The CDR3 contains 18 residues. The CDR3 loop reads CASSRSSFRDRSSYEQYF. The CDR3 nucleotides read TGTGCCAGCTCACGATCCTCGTTTAGGGACAGAAGCTCCTACGAGCAGTACTTC.

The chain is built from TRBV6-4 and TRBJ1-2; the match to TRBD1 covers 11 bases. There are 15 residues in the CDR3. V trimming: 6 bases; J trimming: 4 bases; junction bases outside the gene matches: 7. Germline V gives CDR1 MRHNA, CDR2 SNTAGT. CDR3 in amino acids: CASSTGQGATYGYTF. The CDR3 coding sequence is TGTGCCAGCAGCACTGGACAGGGGGCGACCTATGGCTACACCTTC.

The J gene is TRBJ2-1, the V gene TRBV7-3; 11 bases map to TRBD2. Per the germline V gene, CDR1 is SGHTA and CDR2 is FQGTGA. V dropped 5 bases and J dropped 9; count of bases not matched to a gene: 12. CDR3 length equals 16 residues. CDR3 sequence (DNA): TGTGCCAGCAGCCCTACTAGCGGGGGACCGCTCAGTGAGCAGTTCTTC. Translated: CASSPTSGGPLSEQFF.

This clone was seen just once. The CDR3 sequence: CASSQGGLSGANVLTF. The DNA for the CDR3 is TGTGCCAGCAGCCAAGGCGGCCTCTCTGGGGCCAACGTCCTGACTTTC. This sequence joins TRBV3-1 (or the pseudogene TRBV3-2) and TRBJ2-6; D not certain. V lost 1 base and J 0 bases, leaving 7 bases between the germline ends. Germline assignment: CDR1 LGHDT and CDR2 YNNKEL (reference sequence). The length of the CDR3 is 16 residues.

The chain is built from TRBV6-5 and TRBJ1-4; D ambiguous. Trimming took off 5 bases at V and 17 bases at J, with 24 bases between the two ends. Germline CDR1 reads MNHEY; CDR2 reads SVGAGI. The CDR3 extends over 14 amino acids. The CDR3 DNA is TGTGCCAGCAGTCTCGACCTCCCCCAGAGGTCCCCTTTTTTT. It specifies CASSLDLPQRSPFF.

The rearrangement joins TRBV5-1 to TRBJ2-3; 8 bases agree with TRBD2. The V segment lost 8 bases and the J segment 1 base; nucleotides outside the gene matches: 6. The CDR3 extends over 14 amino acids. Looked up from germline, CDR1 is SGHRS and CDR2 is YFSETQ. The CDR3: CASQRERGTDTQYF. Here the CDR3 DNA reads TGCGCCAGTCAGCGGGAGAGGGGCACAGATACGCAGTATTTT.

CDR3: CASSLGQGFSYEQYF. The CDR3 DNA sequence: TGTGCCAGCAGCTTAGGACAGGGTTTTTCCTACGAGCAGTACTTC. This chain links TRBV7-6 with TRBJ2-7; 7 nucleotides line up with TRBD1. Germline V gene lookup returns CDR1 SGHVS and CDR2 FNYEAQ. This CDR3 is built from 15 residues. The ends lost 1 base at V and 1 base at J; junction bases unmatched: 4.

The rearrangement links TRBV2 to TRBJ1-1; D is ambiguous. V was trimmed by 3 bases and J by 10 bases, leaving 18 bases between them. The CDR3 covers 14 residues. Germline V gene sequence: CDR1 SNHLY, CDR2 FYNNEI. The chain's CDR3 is CASSDGVWAVRAFF. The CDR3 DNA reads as TGTGCCAGCAGTGACGGGGTCTGGGCGGTGCGAGCTTTCTTT.

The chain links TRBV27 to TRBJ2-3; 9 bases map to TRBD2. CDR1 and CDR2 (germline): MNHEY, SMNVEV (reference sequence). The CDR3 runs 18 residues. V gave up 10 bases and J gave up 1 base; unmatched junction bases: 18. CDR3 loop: CATASQPIAGVGTDTQYF. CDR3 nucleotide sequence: TGTGCCACCGCATCCCAGCCCATAGCGGGAGTTGGCACAGATACGCAGTATTTT.

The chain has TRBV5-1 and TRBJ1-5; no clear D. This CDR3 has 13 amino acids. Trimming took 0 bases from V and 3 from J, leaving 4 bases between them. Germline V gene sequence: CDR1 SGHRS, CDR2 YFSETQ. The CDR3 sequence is CASSLGFNQPQHF. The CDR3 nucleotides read TGCGCCAGCAGCTTGGGGTTCAATCAGCCCCAGCATTTT.

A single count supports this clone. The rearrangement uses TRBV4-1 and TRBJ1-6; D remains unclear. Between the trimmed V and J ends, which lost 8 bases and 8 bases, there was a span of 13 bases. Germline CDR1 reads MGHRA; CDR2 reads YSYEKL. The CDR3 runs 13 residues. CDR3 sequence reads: CASGSGPDSPLHF. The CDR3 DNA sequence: TGCGCCAGCGGATCAGGTCCCGATTCACCCCTCCACTTT.

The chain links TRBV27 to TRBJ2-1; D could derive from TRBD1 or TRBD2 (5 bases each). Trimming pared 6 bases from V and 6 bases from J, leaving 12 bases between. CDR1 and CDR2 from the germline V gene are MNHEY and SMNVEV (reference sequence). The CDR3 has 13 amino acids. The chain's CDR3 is CASRPGTVNEQFF. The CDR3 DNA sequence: TGTGCCAGCAGACCCGGGACGGTCAATGAGCAGTTCTTC.

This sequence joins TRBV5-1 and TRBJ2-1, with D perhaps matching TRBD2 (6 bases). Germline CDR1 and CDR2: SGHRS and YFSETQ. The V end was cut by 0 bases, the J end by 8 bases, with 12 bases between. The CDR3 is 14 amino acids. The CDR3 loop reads CASSLVWRGDEQFF. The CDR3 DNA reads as TGCGCCAGCAGCTTGGTATGGCGCGGGGATGAGCAGTTCTTC.

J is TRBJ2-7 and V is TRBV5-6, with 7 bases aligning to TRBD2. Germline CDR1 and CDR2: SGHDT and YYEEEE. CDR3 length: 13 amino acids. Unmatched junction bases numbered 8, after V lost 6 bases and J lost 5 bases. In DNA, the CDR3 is TGTGCCAGCACCCTACGGGGGGTAGACGAGCAGTACTTC. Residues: CASTLRGVDEQYF.

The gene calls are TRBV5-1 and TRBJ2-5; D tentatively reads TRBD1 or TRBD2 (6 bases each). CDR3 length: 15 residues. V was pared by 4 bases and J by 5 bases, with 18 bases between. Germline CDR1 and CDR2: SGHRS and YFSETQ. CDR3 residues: CASSRGGGTVETQYF. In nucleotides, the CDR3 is TGCGCCAGCAGCAGAGGGGGTGGGACTGTTGAGACCCAGTACTTC.

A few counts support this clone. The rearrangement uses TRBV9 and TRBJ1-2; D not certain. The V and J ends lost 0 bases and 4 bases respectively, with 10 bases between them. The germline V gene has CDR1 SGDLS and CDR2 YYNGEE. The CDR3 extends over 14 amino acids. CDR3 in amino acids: CASSVGPEPYGYTF. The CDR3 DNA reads TGTGCCAGCAGCGTAGGTCCCGAACCCTATGGCTACACCTTC.

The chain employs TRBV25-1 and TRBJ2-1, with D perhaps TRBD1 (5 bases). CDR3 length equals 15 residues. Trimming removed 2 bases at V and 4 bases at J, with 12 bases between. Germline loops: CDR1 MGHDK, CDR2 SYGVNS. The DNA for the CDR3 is TGTGCCAGCAGTGAACACCAAGACAGTTACAATGAGCAGTTCTTC. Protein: CASSEHQDSYNEQFF.

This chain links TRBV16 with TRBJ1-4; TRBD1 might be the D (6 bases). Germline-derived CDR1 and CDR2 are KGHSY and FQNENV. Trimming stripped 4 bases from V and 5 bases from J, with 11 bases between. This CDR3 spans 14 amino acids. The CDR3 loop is CASSLQGGNEKLFF. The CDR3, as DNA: TGTGCCAGCAGCCTACAGGGAGGCAATGAAAAACTGTTTTTT. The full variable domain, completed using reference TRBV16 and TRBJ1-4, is GEEVAQTPKHLVRGEGQKAKLYCAPIKGHSYVFWYQQVLKNEFKFLISFQNENVFDETGMPKERFSAKCLPNSPCSLEIQATKLEDSAVYFCASSLQGGNEKLFFGSGTQLSVL.